Below, one TCR beta chain is given with its context. Its matching antigen is unknown. The stimulus was an HIV-1 Gag 15-mer peptide pool, about 1 ug/peptide/mL. Sorting of responding CD4+ T cells relied on upregulated CD40 ligand together with CD69. Sequencing used immunoSEQ version 4 in survey mode. This table comes from immunoSEQ multiplex PCR, and its TCRdb copy is limited to in-frame clones, with some not included. The sample yields some 9,200 clones, about four fifths seen once. The sample comes from a study of persistence of HIV-infected CD4 T cells. The CDR3 has 14 amino acids. The V end was cut by 6 bases, the J end by 8 bases, with 17 bases between. The germline gives CDR1 LNHDA, CDR2 SQIVND (reference sequence). General observations from the study: Degenerate expanded CDR3beta sequences were enriched among CMV- and Gag-responding cells.

The chain is built from TRBV19 and TRBJ1-3; D might be TRBD1 (5 bases). This TCR came from an adult woman with HIV who was CMV-seropositive. The sample in question was CD4+ T cells sorted from PBMCs after roughly 19-hour stimulation, obtained from a patient who received antiretroviral therapy. In nucleotides, the CDR3 is TGTGCCAGTAGGACCGGGACCCGTCAGGACACCATATATTTT. It translates to CASRTGTRQDTIYF.